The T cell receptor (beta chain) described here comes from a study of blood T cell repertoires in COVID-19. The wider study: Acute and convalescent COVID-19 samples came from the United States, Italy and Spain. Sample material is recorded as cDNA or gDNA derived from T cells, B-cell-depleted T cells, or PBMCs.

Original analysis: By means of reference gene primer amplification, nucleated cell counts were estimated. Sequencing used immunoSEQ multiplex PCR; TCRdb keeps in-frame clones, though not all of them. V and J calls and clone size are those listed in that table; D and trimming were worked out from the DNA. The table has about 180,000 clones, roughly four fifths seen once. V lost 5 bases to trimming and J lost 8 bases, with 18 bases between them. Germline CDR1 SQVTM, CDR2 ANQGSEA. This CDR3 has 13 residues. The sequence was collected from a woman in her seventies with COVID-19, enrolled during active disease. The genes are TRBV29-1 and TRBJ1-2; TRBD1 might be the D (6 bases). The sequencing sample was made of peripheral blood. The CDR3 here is CSVQTTQGLGYTF. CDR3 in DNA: TGCAGCGTTCAAACAACCCAGGGGTTGGGCTACACCTTC.